Listed below are T cell receptor beta chains from one sample, sequenced in a study of OX40 agonist ivuxolimab in advanced cancers. Libraries were prepared by immunoSEQ multiplex PCR; TCRdb keeps only in-frame clonotypes and omits some of them. The sample holds approximately 66,000 clones, approximately 89% seen once. The source was CD4+ or CD8+ T cells sorted from blood, collected in a trial of the OX40 agonist ivuxolimab. The receptors stem from an adult with an advanced solid tumor such as melanoma, head and neck, liver or kidney cancer. Both conserved end residues are part of each CDR3. Each record gives: V gene, J gene, D gene, clone size, CDR3 DNA, CDR3 protein. The D gene is left open where the match is weak. Expanded clones are given a class, and other clones once, few, many or no size at all.

v_call: TRBV19
j_call: TRBJ2-1
d_call: TRBD2
clone_size: once
cdr3_nt: TGTGCCAGTAGTCCCCGGGGGACTAGCTCCAGGGAGCAGTTCTTC
cdr3_aa: CASSPRGTSSREQFF

v_call: TRBV5-4
j_call: TRBJ2-7
d_call: TRBD2
clone_size: NA
cdr3_nt: TGTGCCAGCAGCCTTAGCGGGGCTTCCTACGAGCAGTACTTC
cdr3_aa: CASSLSGASYEQYF

v_call: TRBV18
j_call: TRBJ1-2
d_call: TRBD1
clone_size: NA
cdr3_nt: TGTGCCAGCTCACCTAACAGGGGAGATGGCTACACCTTC
cdr3_aa: CASSPNRGDGYTF

v_call: TRBV7-2
j_call: TRBJ1-2
d_call: TRBD1
clone_size: once
cdr3_nt: TGTGCCAGCAGCTCCAAAACAGGGGGAGGATATGGCTACACCTTC
cdr3_aa: CASSSKTGGGYGYTF

v_call: TRBV4-2
j_call: TRBJ2-1
d_call: TRBD2
clone_size: NA
cdr3_nt: TGTGCCAGCAGCCAAGAAACTGGGACTAGCGGCAACAATGAGCAGTTCTTC
cdr3_aa: CASSQETGTSGNNEQFF

v_call: TRBV5-1
j_call: TRBJ2-7
d_call: TRBD2
clone_size: NA
cdr3_nt: TGCGCCACAGCTAGCGGGGGCTCTTCATCCTACGAGCAGTACTTC
cdr3_aa: CATASGGSSSYEQYF

v_call: TRBV13
j_call: TRBJ1-2
d_call: NA
clone_size: NA
cdr3_nt: TGTGCCAGCAGTGAAGCGCTTCGGGCAGGGTACTATGGCTACACCTTC
cdr3_aa: CASSEALRAGYYGYTF

v_call: TRBV15
j_call: TRBJ2-2
d_call: NA
clone_size: NA
cdr3_nt: TGTGCCACCGAACAAGGAGGGGGAATCACCGGGGAGCTGTTTTTT
cdr3_aa: CATEQGGGITGELFF

v_call: TRBV18
j_call: TRBJ1-6
d_call: NA
clone_size: NA
cdr3_nt: TGTGCCAGCTCACAACAGTGGGGACCATCACCCCTCCACTTT
cdr3_aa: CASSQQWGPSPLHF

v_call: TRBV19
j_call: TRBJ2-7
d_call: TRBD2
clone_size: NA
cdr3_nt: TGTGCCAGTAGTAGCCTAGCGGGGGGGCATGGCGAGCAGTACTTC
cdr3_aa: CASSSLAGGHGEQYF

v_call: TRBV15
j_call: TRBJ1-5
d_call: NA
clone_size: NA
cdr3_nt: TGTGCCACCAGCAGAGATCCGGGAAATCAGCCCCAGCATTTT
cdr3_aa: CATSRDPGNQPQHF

v_call: TRBV5-8
j_call: TRBJ2-1
d_call: NA
clone_size: NA
cdr3_nt: TGTGCCAGCAGCTTAGGGGGTGAGCAGTTCTTC
cdr3_aa: CASSLGGEQFF

v_call: TRBV10-2
j_call: TRBJ2-3
d_call: NA
clone_size: NA
cdr3_nt: TGCGCCAGCAGTCTGGACACCTACTTGCAGTATTTT
cdr3_aa: CASSLDTYLQYF

v_call: TRBV6-1
j_call: TRBJ1-2
d_call: TRBD1
clone_size: NA
cdr3_nt: TGTGCCAGCAGTGAAACAGGGGGTTCCTATGGCTACACCTTC
cdr3_aa: CASSETGGSYGYTF

v_call: TRBV18
j_call: TRBJ2-1
d_call: NA
clone_size: NA
cdr3_nt: TGTGCCAGCTCACCATTGGGCCTAGAGGACACTGAGCAGTTCTTC
cdr3_aa: CASSPLGLEDTEQFF

v_call: TRBV11-2
j_call: TRBJ1-1
d_call: NA
clone_size: once
cdr3_nt: TGTGCCAGCAGCTTAGGCCGGGGGGCCTCTTTCTTT
cdr3_aa: CASSLGRGASFF

v_call: TRBV6-1
j_call: TRBJ1-6
d_call: NA
clone_size: NA
cdr3_nt: TGTGCCAGCAGTGAAACCGGTCATTCACCCCTCCACTTT
cdr3_aa: CASSETGHSPLHF

v_call: TRBV5-1
j_call: TRBJ2-7
d_call: TRBD1
clone_size: once
cdr3_nt: TGCGCCAGCAGACAGGGGGTTTCCTACGAGCAGTACTTC
cdr3_aa: CASRQGVSYEQYF

v_call: TRBV7-2
j_call: TRBJ1-5
d_call: NA
clone_size: once
cdr3_nt: TGTGCCAGCAGCCTGGACGGAGATAGCAATCAGCCCCAGCATTTT
cdr3_aa: CASSLDGDSNQPQHF

v_call: TRBV5-1
j_call: TRBJ2-5
d_call: NA
clone_size: NA
cdr3_nt: TGCGCCAGCAGCGCCTTACAGGGCAAGGAGACCCAGTACTTC
cdr3_aa: CASSALQGKETQYF

v_call: TRBV2
j_call: TRBJ1-6
d_call: NA
clone_size: once
cdr3_nt: TGTGCCAGCAGTGAGAACAGGGATGCCTCACCCCTCCACTTT
cdr3_aa: CASSENRDASPLHF

v_call: TRBV7-9
j_call: TRBJ1-2
d_call: NA
clone_size: NA
cdr3_nt: TGTGCCAGCAGCTTAGGACTAGATGGAGGCTACACCTTC
cdr3_aa: CASSLGLDGGYTF

v_call: TRBV10-3
j_call: TRBJ1-5
d_call: NA
clone_size: NA
cdr3_nt: TGTGCCATCACGGCCAGGCCCGATTCCGAGCCCCAGCATTTT
cdr3_aa: CAITARPDSEPQHF

v_call: TRBV19
j_call: TRBJ2-2
d_call: NA
clone_size: NA
cdr3_nt: TGTGCCAGTAGTCGGGGGGCAACCGGGGAGCTGTTTTTT
cdr3_aa: CASSRGATGELFF

v_call: TRBV4-1
j_call: TRBJ1-1
d_call: NA
clone_size: NA
cdr3_nt: TGCGCCAGCAGCCAAGGGGGCCGTGCTTTCTTT
cdr3_aa: CASSQGGRAFF

v_call: TRBV10-3
j_call: TRBJ1-1
d_call: NA
clone_size: NA
cdr3_nt: TGTGCCATCACTGAGGGAACGAACACTGAAGCTTTCTTT
cdr3_aa: CAITEGTNTEAFF

v_call: TRBV5-5
j_call: TRBJ2-5
d_call: NA
clone_size: NA
cdr3_nt: TGTGCCAGCAGCTTGCCCCAGGGGGGGCTGGAGACCCAGTACTTC
cdr3_aa: CASSLPQGGLETQYF

v_call: TRBV4-2
j_call: TRBJ1-1
d_call: NA
clone_size: NA
cdr3_nt: TGTGCCAGCAGCCAAGATCGAGTGCCCACTGCTGAAGCTTTCTTT
cdr3_aa: CASSQDRVPTAEAFF